The clone carrying this TCR beta chain was seen only a few times. The protocol was immunoSEQ multiplex PCR, while the TCRdb copy is restricted to in-frame clones and leaves out a portion. In the table there are some 100,000 clones, over 85% of which are singletons. This entry is derived from a study of blood T cell repertoires in COVID-19. At the level of the study: The United States, Italy and Spain provided the acute and convalescent COVID-19 samples.

The sample was peripheral blood. This receptor was obtained from a man in his 70s with acute or convalescent COVID-19.

CDR3 sequence reads: CASGFLGTGRGQPQHF. The CDR3 nucleotides read TGTGCTAGTGGTTTCCTAGGGACAGGGAGGGGTCAGCCCCAGCATTTT. This chain links TRBV12-5 with TRBJ1-5; 9 bases match TRBD1. From germline, CDR1 is LGHNT and CDR2 FRNRAP. The V gene end was trimmed by 3 bases and the J gene end by 6 bases; junction bases not matched to a gene: 9. This CDR3 has 16 residues.